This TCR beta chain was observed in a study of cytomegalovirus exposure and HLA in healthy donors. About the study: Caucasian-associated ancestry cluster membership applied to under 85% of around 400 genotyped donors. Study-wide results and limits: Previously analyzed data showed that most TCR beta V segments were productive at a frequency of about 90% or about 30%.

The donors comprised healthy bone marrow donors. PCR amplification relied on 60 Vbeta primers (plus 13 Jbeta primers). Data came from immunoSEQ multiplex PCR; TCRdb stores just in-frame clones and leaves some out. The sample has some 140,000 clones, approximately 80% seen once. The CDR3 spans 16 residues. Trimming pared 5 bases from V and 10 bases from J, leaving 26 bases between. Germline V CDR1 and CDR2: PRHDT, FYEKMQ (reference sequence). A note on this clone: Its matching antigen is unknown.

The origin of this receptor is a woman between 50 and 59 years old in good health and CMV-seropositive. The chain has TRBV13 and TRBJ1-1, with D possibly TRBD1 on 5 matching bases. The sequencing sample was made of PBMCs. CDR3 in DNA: TGTGCCAGCAGCCCCACCTTCGGGGGGGTCCCTAGGGGAGCTTTCTTT. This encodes CASSPTFGGVPRGAFF.